This TCR beta chain stems from a study of vaccination and CD4 T cells after COVID-19. A remark on this clonotype: Its specificity is unknown.

V shed 6 bases and J shed 9 bases, with 11 bases lying between them. This CDR3 is 11 amino acids long. Germline-derived CDR1 and CDR2 are MNHNS and SASEGT. The Oncomine TCR Beta short-read assay generated sequence data from the DNA of cultured CD4+ T cells. Genomic DNA was drawn out of CD4+ T cells grown in culture. TCRdb recomputed calls from the PCR reads with MiXCR, one row per CDR3 protein. The data show approximately 15,000 distinct CDR3 sequences, more than 45% seen once. Treatment described: approximately 9-day PBMC culture with coronavirus spike peptide pools or control peptides (ViraFEST assay). ViraFEST expanded antigen-specific T cells with peptide pools, then sequenced TCRs. These CD4+ T cells came from approximately 11-day cultures by negative selection.

This chain uses TRBV6-1 with TRBJ2-5; weak D call: TRBD2 (5 bases). This TCR came from a human donor who had recovered from COVID-19. The sample was CD4+ T cells from blood, cultured in vitro. The CDR3 reads CASRQNGAQYF. CDR3 coding DNA: TGTGCCAGCAGACAGAACGGGGCCCAGTACTTC.